Following are 6 T cell receptor beta chains from one sample sequenced in a study of human T cells and chemical hapten exposure. Time point: patch test 2, 6 weeks after DPC sensitization. Indicated treatment: therapeutic diphenylcyclopropenone sensitization with weekly scalp DPC. MiXCR, run by TCRdb on the RACE reads, gives a single entry per CDR3 protein. The sample includes 350,000 to 400,000 distinct CDR3 sequences, about 6.9% of them seen just once. The sample was whole blood, taken in connection with sensitization to the hapten diphenylcyclopropenone (DPC). The receptors here all came from a woman under 30 with alopecia areata. Some clones in this sample may be carry-over from other donors' samples.

The chain couples TRBV6-1 to TRBJ2-3; TRBD1 agrees at 8 bases. The CDR3 contains 14 residues. From germline, CDR1 is MNHNS and CDR2 SASEGT. Losses at the gene ends were 8 bases for V and 5 bases for J; bases not matched to a gene: 9. The chain's CDR3 is CASHGQGAGDTQYF. CDR3 bases: TGTGCCAGCCATGGACAGGGAGCAGGAGATACGCAGTATTTT.

This clonotype was counted at least ten times. The rearrangement links TRBV6-5 to TRBJ1-1; no definite D call. The germline CDR1 and CDR2 sequences are MNHEY and SVGAGI. Between the trimmed V and J ends, which lost 2 bases and 4 bases, there was a span of 11 bases. CDR3 length equals 14 residues. CDR3 sequence (DNA): TGTGCCAGCAGTTACAGGTTGGAAGTCACTGAAGCTTTCTTT. This gives the protein CASSYRLEVTEAFF.

There are a few counts of this clonotype. The chain links TRBV11-2 to TRBJ1-1; TRBD1 might be the D (5 bases). Germline-derived CDR1 and CDR2 are SGHAT and FQNNGV. This CDR3 is 16 amino acids long. V was shortened by 5 bases and J by 6 bases, with 22 bases between the two germline ends. This CDR3 reads CASSLDLGRTLPEAFF. For the CDR3, the DNA is TGTGCCAGCAGCCTGGACTTGGGGCGGACCCTACCTGAAGCTTTCTTT.

Many counts were recorded for this clonotype. The V call is TRBV12-3 or TRBV12-4, the J call TRBJ1-1, with D possibly being TRBD1 (6 bases). The CDR3 has 14 amino acids. The germline V and J ends were trimmed by 2 bases and 2 bases, with 9 bases remaining between them. The DNA for the CDR3 is TGTGCCAGCAGTTTAAGGGGGTCAAACACTGAAGCTTTCTTT. As protein: CASSLRGSNTEAFF.

A few counts support this clonotype. The CDR3 coding sequence is TGTGCCAGCAGTTCGTACGGGGCCAACGTCCTGACTTTC. Translation gives CASSSYGANVLTF. The chain has TRBV6-6 and TRBJ2-6; D unclear. CDR3 size: 13 residues. The V gene's germline CDR1 is MNHNY and CDR2 SVGAGI (reference sequence). Between the trimmed V and J ends, which lost 4 bases and 4 bases, there was a span of 5 bases.

This clonotype was counted at least ten times. The chain couples TRBV4-3 to TRBJ1-1; no firm D call. This CDR3 is built from 14 residues. The germline V gene has CDR1 LGHNA and CDR2 YSLEER. V gave up 4 bases and J gave up 8 bases, with 17 bases separating them. CDR3 amino acids: CASSRNPYISEAFF. The CDR3, as DNA: TGCGCCAGCAGCCGCAATCCATATATTAGCGAAGCTTTCTTT.